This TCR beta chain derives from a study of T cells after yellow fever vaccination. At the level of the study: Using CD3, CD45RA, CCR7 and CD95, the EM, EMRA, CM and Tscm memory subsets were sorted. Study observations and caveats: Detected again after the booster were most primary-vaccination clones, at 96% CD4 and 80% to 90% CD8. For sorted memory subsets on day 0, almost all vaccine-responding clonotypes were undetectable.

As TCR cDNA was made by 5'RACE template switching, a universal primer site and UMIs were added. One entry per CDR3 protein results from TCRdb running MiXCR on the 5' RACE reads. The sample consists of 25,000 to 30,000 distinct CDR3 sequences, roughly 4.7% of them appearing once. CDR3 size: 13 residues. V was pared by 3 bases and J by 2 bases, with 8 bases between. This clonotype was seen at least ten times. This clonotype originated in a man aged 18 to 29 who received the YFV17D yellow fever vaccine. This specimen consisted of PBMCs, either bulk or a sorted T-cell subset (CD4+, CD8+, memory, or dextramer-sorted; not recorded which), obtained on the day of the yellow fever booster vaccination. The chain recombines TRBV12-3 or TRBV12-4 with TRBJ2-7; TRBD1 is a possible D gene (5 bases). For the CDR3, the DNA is TGTGCCAGCAGTTTTCAGGGTCCCTACGAGCAGTACGTC. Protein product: CASSFQGPYEQYV.